These 23 T cell receptor beta chains came from one sample sequenced in a study of breast tumors, draining lymph nodes, adjacent tissues. Samples came from axillary lymph nodes draining the breast cancer. Each CDR3 protein is one row after TCRdb ran MiXCR on the multiplex PCR reads. The sample contains around 300,000 distinct CDR3 sequences, 30% of which appear only once. The sequenced sample consisted of axillary lymph node tissue. The receptors were sampled from a female donor with breast cancer. Some clones in this sample may be carry-over from other donors' samples.

This clonotype was found many times. The rearrangement links TRBV5-1 to TRBJ1-4, with D maybe TRBD1 (5 bases). The ends were cut back, 0 bases at V and 3 bases at J, with 12 bases in the middle. The CDR3 length is 16 residues. In germline, CDR1 is SGHRS, CDR2 YFSETQ. The CDR3 DNA follows: TGCGCCAGCAGCTTGGGGGGCGCTGGGGCTAATGAAAAACTGTTTTTT. Encoded protein: CASSLGGAGANEKLFF.

This clonotype showed up just a few times. A much bigger clone sits one base away, suggesting this may be a read error. The chain joins TRBV6-4 to TRBJ1-2; 7 bases fit TRBD1. The CDR3 extends over 13 amino acids. In germline, CDR1 is MRHNA, CDR2 SNTAGT. J was trimmed by 10 bases and V by 7 bases; bases with no gene match: 12. The CDR3 DNA sequence: TGTGCCAGCACCCCGGGGATAGGGGGCGTCTACACCTTC. Its protein is CASTPGIGGVYTF.

This clonotype was observed at least ten times. This chain connects TRBV14 to TRBJ2-1; TRBD1 matches 8 bases. The CDR3 covers 16 residues. Germline V gene lookup returns CDR1 SGHDN and CDR2 FVKESK. Germline trimming cut 4 bases from V and 4 bases from J; bases unmatched to any gene: 9. This CDR3 is CASSPQGAHFYNEQFF. CDR3 bases: TGTGCCAGCAGCCCCCAGGGGGCACATTTTTACAATGAGCAGTTCTTC.

Of note for this clonotype: A much bigger clone sits one base away, suggesting this may be a read error. J is TRBJ2-6 and V is TRBV6-1; 8 bases agree with TRBD1. Germline lookup yields CDR1 MNHNS and CDR2 SASEGT. The CDR3 length is 15 residues. The CDR3 loop is CAGSRQGIGANVLTF. DNA for the CDR3: TGTGCCGGCAGTCGACAGGGGATAGGGGCCAACGTCCTGACTTTC.

The rearrangement links TRBV5-1 to TRBJ1-1; D perhaps matches TRBD1 (5 bases). CDR3 size: 16 residues. The V end was cut by 0 bases, the J end by 7 bases, with 19 bases between. CDR1 is SGHRS and CDR2 is YFSETQ in the germline V gene. This CDR3 reads CASSLANSGTGREAFF. The CDR3 DNA follows: TGCGCCAGCAGCTTGGCCAATTCCGGGACGGGGCGTGAAGCTTTCTTT.

This clonotype has ten or more counts. The chain carries TRBV2 and TRBJ2-1; tentatively, D is TRBD2 (5 bases). Trimming removed 4 bases at V and 13 bases at J, with 14 bases between. Germline CDR1 is SNHLY and CDR2 is FYNNEI. The CDR3 sequence is 12 residues long. CDR3 sequence: CASSVGSPVQFF. DNA for the CDR3: TGTGCCAGCAGTGTTGGGAGCCCAGTCCAGTTCTTC.

The CDR3 loop reads CASTTATGELFF. The CDR3 DNA sequence: TGTGCCAGCACAACAGCCACCGGGGAGCTGTTTTTT. The rearrangement links TRBV28 to TRBJ2-2; D not certain. CDR1 and CDR2 (germline): MDHEN, SYDVKM. Trimming stripped 7 bases from V and 4 bases from J, with 7 bases between. This CDR3 region has 12 residues.

This chain connects TRBV5-5 to TRBJ1-1; D gene unclear. The CDR3 sequence is 14 residues long. From germline, CDR1 is SGHKS and CDR2 YYEKEE (reference sequence). V lost 2 bases to trimming and J lost 4 bases, with 12 bases between them. In DNA, the CDR3 is TGTGCCAGCAGCTTTCTGGGAATCGGCACTGAAGCTTTCTTT. Translated, it gives CASSFLGIGTEAFF.

This clonotype was recorded many times. The rearrangement links TRBV10-3 to TRBJ2-1; TRBD2 aligns across 12 bases. V shed 10 bases, J shed 7 bases, and the junction held 14 bases outside the gene matches. The germline V gene has CDR1 ENHRY and CDR2 SYGVKD. The CDR3 sequence is 16 residues long. CDR3 bases: TGTGCCACCCGGGCGGGGACCGGGACTAGCGGGAATGAGCAGTTCTTC. Encoded protein: CATRAGTGTSGNEQFF.

This clonotype showed up just a few times. The J gene is TRBJ2-7, the V gene TRBV7-2, with 11 bases fitting TRBD1. Germline-derived CDR1 and CDR2 are SGHTA and FQGNSA. Trimming at V came to 5 bases and at J to 7 bases, leaving 4 bases not matched to a gene. The CDR3 runs 13 residues. Here the CDR3 DNA reads TGTGCCAGCAGCGTGGGACAGGGGGGTGAGCAGTACTTC. Amino acid sequence: CASSVGQGGEQYF.

The chain employs TRBV25-1 and TRBJ2-2; 7 bases are a match to TRBD1. Germline CDR1 MGHDK, CDR2 SYGVNS. The CDR3 loop spans 19 amino acids. J gave up 0 bases and V 3 bases, and 13 bases lay outside the gene matches. CDR3 region: CASSESGTVYAANTGELFF. CDR3 sequence (DNA): TGTGCCAGCAGTGAGTCGGGGACAGTGTACGCCGCGAACACCGGGGAGCTGTTTTTT. The variable domain in full, with the rest retrieved from reference TRBV25-1 and TRBJ2-2, is EADIYQTPRYLVIGTGKKITLECSQTMGHDKMYWYQQDPGMELHLIHYSYGVNSTEKGDLSSESTVSRIRTEHFPLTLESARPSHTSQYLCASSESGTVYAANTGELFFGEGSRLTVL.

The table lists this clonotype with a count of one. A much larger clone lies one base from this, so it may be a read error. The chain links TRBV19 to TRBJ2-1; D is unresolved. There are 15 residues in the CDR3. Per germline, CDR1 LNHDA and CDR2 SQIVND (reference sequence). CDR3 coding DNA: TGTGCCAGTAGTATCATCTCAACCTCCTACAATGAGCAGCTCTTC. Its protein is CASSIISTSYNEQLF.

This clonotype was picked up many times. The V call is TRBV24-1, the J call TRBJ2-7; 9 bases are shared with TRBD1. This CDR3 contains 16 residues. Losses at the gene ends were 7 bases for V and 2 bases for J; bases not matched to a gene: 11. Germline CDR1 reads KGHDR; CDR2 reads SFDVKD. Here the CDR3 DNA reads TGTGCCACCAGCGCCATCGGACAGGGGATTACCTACGAGCAGTACTTC. This encodes CATSAIGQGITYEQYF.

In this sample, this clonotype turned up many times. V gene TRBV2 combines with J gene TRBJ1-5, with 12 nucleotides matching TRBD1. CDR1 SNHLY and CDR2 FYNNEI come from the germline V gene. V gave up 6 bases and J gave up 1 base; unmatched junction bases: 10. This CDR3 region has 18 residues. CDR3 protein: CASRGGQGAPGSNQPQHF. The CDR3 coding sequence is TGTGCCAGCAGAGGGGGACAGGGGGCTCCGGGGAGCAATCAGCCCCAGCATTTT. Drawing the rest from reference TRBV2 and TRBJ1-5, the complete variable domain is EPEVTQTPSHQVTQMGQEVILRCVPISNHLYFYWYRQILGQKVEFLVSFYNNEISEKSEIFDDQFSVERPDGSNFTLKIRSTKLEDSAMYFCASRGGQGAPGSNQPQHFGDGTRLSIL.

The V and J genes are TRBV13 and TRBJ2-2; possible D gene TRBD2, 5 bases. The germline V gene has CDR1 PRHDT and CDR2 FYEKMQ (reference sequence). CDR3 size: 10 residues. Trimming pared 1 base from V and 16 bases from J, leaving 7 bases between. The CDR3 region has the DNA TGTGCCAGCAGCTTAGAAGAGGGGTTTTTT. Residues: CASSLEEGFF.

Comments on this clonotype: This may be a read error, as it is one base from a much larger clone. The chain uses TRBV11-2 and TRBJ2-5; 7 bases map to TRBD1. The CDR3 has 15 amino acids. CDR1 and CDR2 from the germline V gene are SGHAT and FQNNGV. CDR3: CAGSFFSGQQETQYF. The CDR3 nucleotides are TGTGCCGGCAGCTTTTTTTCGGGACAGCAAGAGACCCAGTACTTC.

This clonotype was observed many times. The chain employs TRBV10-3 and TRBJ2-3, with TRBD1 matching 8 bases. This CDR3 is 15 amino acids long. Germline CDR1 ENHRY, CDR2 SYGVKD. The V and J ends lost 5 bases and 0 bases, in that order; junction bases with no gene match: 4. This CDR3 is CAISFGTGSTDTQYF. CDR3 sequence (DNA): TGTGCCATCAGTTTCGGGACAGGTAGCACAGATACGCAGTATTTT.

This rearrangement joins TRBV20-1 to TRBJ2-7; TRBD2 agrees at 7 bases. Germline CDR1 reads DFQATT; CDR2 reads SNEGSKA (reference sequence). Germline trimming cut 3 bases from V and 6 bases from J; bases unmatched to any gene: 11. CDR3 length: 14 residues. The DNA for the CDR3 is TGCAGTGCTAGGCACTCTAGCGGCCCCTCCGAGCAGTACTTC. Translating gives CSARHSSGPSEQYF.

The chain uses TRBV24-1 and TRBJ2-7; 10 bases are shared with TRBD2. The CDR3 runs to 15 residues. Germline V gene data show CDR1 as KGHDR and CDR2 as SFDVKD. V dropped 4 bases and J dropped 6; count of bases not matched to a gene: 8. CDR3 nucleotides: TGTGCCACCAGTGAAGCGGGAGGGCCCGTTGGCGAGCAGTACTTC. Translated, it gives CATSEAGGPVGEQYF.

V usage is TRBV6-1 and J usage is TRBJ2-7; 11 positions match TRBD2. CDR1 and CDR2 (germline): MNHNS, SASEGT. The CDR3 has 16 residues. The J segment lost 1 base and the V segment lost 1 base, leaving 3 bases of the junction unmatched. CDR3 nucleotide sequence: TGTGCCAGCAGTGAAGGACTAGCGGGATATTCCTACGAGCAGTACTTC. It encodes CASSEGLAGYSYEQYF.

This clonotype was observed at least ten times. This chain uses TRBV10-2 with TRBJ2-1, with D uncertain. CDR1 is WSHSY, CDR2 SAAADI, per germline. Trimming left V 7 bases short and J 8 bases short, with 9 bases between. There are 11 residues in the CDR3. As DNA, the CDR3 is TGCGCCAGCACGACACTCGATGAGCAGTTCTTC. Protein product: CASTTLDEQFF.

This clonotype was recorded many times. CDR3 bases: TGTGCCAGCAGTTACTCGGGGGCAGGCACAGATACGCAGTATTTT. Protein: CASSYSGAGTDTQYF. The rearrangement links TRBV6-5 to TRBJ2-3; possible D gene TRBD1, 6 bases. This CDR3 comprises 15 residues. Trimming left V 0 bases short and J 1 base short, with 8 bases between. CDR1 is MNHEY and CDR2 is SVGAGI in the germline V gene.

In this sample, this clonotype turned up many times. V is TRBV7-9 and J is TRBJ2-2, with D perhaps matching TRBD1 or TRBD2 (6 bases each). Per germline, CDR1 SEHNR and CDR2 FQNEAQ (reference sequence). This CDR3 spans 14 amino acids. V was pared by 5 bases and J by 4 bases, with 11 bases between. The CDR3 spells CASSQGGGTGELFF. DNA for the CDR3: TGTGCCAGCAGCCAAGGAGGGGGCACCGGGGAGCTGTTTTTT. The full variable domain, completed using reference TRBV7-9 and TRBJ2-2, is DTGVSQNPRHKITKRGQNVTFRCDPISEHNRLYWYRQTLGQGPEFLTYFQNEAQLEKSRLLSDRFSAERPKGSFSTLEIQRTEQGDSAMYLCASSQGGGTGELFFGEGSRLTVL.